This TCR beta chain was found in a study of control samples from healthy donors and cancer patients. Measured with immunoSEQ multiplex PCR; TCRdb has only the in-frame clones, and not every one. The sample includes about 140,000 clones, about 86% of them seen just once. V was trimmed by 0 bases and J by 1 base, leaving 6 bases between them. The CDR3 is 14 residues long. Germline CDR1 and CDR2: MNHEY and SVGEGT. This chain connects TRBV6-2 or TRBV6-3 to TRBJ2-5; no clear D gene. This clonotype originated in a man aged 18 to 30 in good health. The sample was blood. CDR3 amino acids: CASSYSAGQETQYF. DNA for the CDR3: TGTGCCAGCAGTTACTCGGCTGGCCAAGAGACCCAGTACTTC.